This T cell receptor (beta chain) came from a study of beta chain features in type 1 diabetes. Overall study context: Sorted cell examination encompassed roughly 98,000,000 cells across all samples. General study points: For type 1 diabetes patients, VDJ junctions showed fewer insertions and more deletions.

From germline, CDR1 is SGHRS and CDR2 YFSETQ. Trimming shortened V by 2 bases and J by 2 bases, and 8 bases separated the two germline ends. This CDR3 has 14 amino acids. Details on this clone: Its cognate antigen is unknown. The sample holds other DNA sequences that translate to the same CDR3.

Investigators reverse transcribed all isolated RNA, so they sequenced expressed TCRB transcripts. Only in-frame clones appear in the TCRdb table, and some are missing; sequencing was by immunoSEQ multiplex PCR. The sample holds 450,000 to 600,000 clones, approximately 30% seen once. This clonotype originated in a man younger than 30 in good health. The source material was naive CD4+ T cells from blood. The rearrangement uses TRBV5-1 and TRBJ2-1; D uncertain. The CDR3 bases are TGCGCCAGCAGCTTAGGAGACACCTACAATGAGCAGTTCTTC. The encoded protein is CASSLGDTYNEQFF.